This TCR beta chain was captured in a study of human T cells and chemical hapten exposure. Study at large: There were per-sample TCR yield variations, arising mainly from small pooled library volume differences.

Noted time point: patch test 3, about 24 weeks after DPC sensitization. Sample treatment: therapeutic diphenylcyclopropenone sensitization with weekly scalp DPC. TCRdb re-called the RACE reads with MiXCR, one entry per CDR3 protein. The sample holds 25,000 to 35,000 distinct CDR3 sequences, 5% to 6% seen once. Study conclusions and caveats: While controls formed fewer of them, expanded TCRs formed significantly more large CDR3 similarity clusters. A positive correlation with patch test score was found for PT1 expanded TCR counts.

V lost 2 bases and J lost 5; bases outside the gene matches: 5. There are 14 residues in the CDR3. Looked up from germline, CDR1 is KGHSH and CDR2 is LQKENI. Concerning this clonotype itself: The antigen remains undetermined.

This TCR was sampled from a man in his thirties or forties with alopecia areata. Some clones in this sample may be carry-over from other donors' samples. The chain carries TRBV18 and TRBJ2-7; TRBD1 aligns across 8 bases. The input for sequencing was whole blood, taken in connection with sensitization to the hapten diphenylcyclopropenone (DPC). This CDR3 is CASSPRTGTDEQYF. The DNA of the CDR3 is TGTGCCAGCTCACCAAGGACAGGGACGGACGAGCAGTACTTC.